A selection of T cell receptor beta chains follows, all from one sample in a study of blood T cells in healthy people across ages. Each CDR3 protein is one row after TCRdb ran MiXCR on the 5' RACE reads. The sample carries 700,000 to 950,000 distinct CDR3 sequences, about 42% recorded once. Sequencing was carried out using blood. Receptors originate from an older woman in good health. CDR3s include the opening cysteine and the closing phenylalanine or tryptophan. Each record gives: V gene, D gene, J gene, clone size, CDR3 length, CDR3 protein, CDR3 DNA. D genes are given only for firm matches. Part of the rows lack a size; the others show once, few, many or a class for expanded clones.

>TRBV7-2|TRBD2|TRBJ2-5|few|16
CASSLGGLAGIETQYF
TGTGCCAGCAGCTTAGGAGGGCTAGCGGGAATCGAGACCCAGTACTTC
>TRBV12-3/TRBV12-4|.|TRBJ2-7|.|15
CASSRAGQASYEQYF
TGTGCCAGCAGTAGAGCCGGGCAGGCCTCCTACGAGCAGTACTTC
>TRBV7-2|TRBD2|TRBJ2-1|.|14
CASSLAAGANEQFF
TGTGCCAGCAGCTTAGCCGCGGGAGCTAATGAGCAGTTCTTC
>TRBV5-1|TRBD1|TRBJ1-2|.|14
CASSKGQGNYGYTF
TGCGCCAGCAGCAAGGGACAGGGCAACTATGGCTACACCTTC
>TRBV13|.|TRBJ2-2|.|13
CASSNGPSGELFF
TGTGCCAGCAGTAACGGACCGTCCGGGGAGCTGTTTTTT
>TRBV20-1|TRBD2|TRBJ2-5|.|14
CSAPIAGGRDEQYF
TGCAGTGCGCCAATAGCGGGAGGGCGGGATGAGCAGTACTTC
>TRBV20-1|.|TRBJ2-3|.|12
CSARVQSDTQYF
TGCAGTGCTAGAGTCCAATCAGATACGCAGTATTTT
>TRBV2|TRBD1|TRBJ2-7|.|14
CARGGDRGSYEQYF
TGTGCCAGAGGGGGGGACAGGGGTTCCTACGAGCAGTACTTC
>TRBV12-3/TRBV12-4|.|TRBJ2-1|many|19
CASSGSFGVLTLGHNEQFF
TGTGCCAGCAGTGGCAGTTTTGGCGTCTTAACGTTGGGCCACAATGAGCAGTTCTTC
>TRBV12-3/TRBV12-4|.|TRBJ2-5|.|14
CASSYSTEQETQYF
TGTGCCAGCAGTTATTCGACAGAACAAGAGACCCAGTACTTC
>TRBV25-1|TRBD1|TRBJ2-7|.|13
CASSAGTAYEQYF
TGTGCCAGCAGTGCCGGGACAGCCTACGAGCAGTACTTC
>TRBV6-2/TRBV6-3|.|TRBJ2-7|.|15
CASSYDGLAQYEQYF
TGTGCCAGCAGTTACGACGGCCTAGCTCAGTACGAGCAGTACTTC
>TRBV10-3|TRBD2|TRBJ2-7|.|13
CAITASGPYEQYF
TGTGCCATCACGGCTAGCGGCCCCTACGAGCAGTACTTC
>TRBV10-3|.|TRBJ2-7|.|13
CAISDTRDSEQYF
TGTGCCATCAGTGATACCCGGGACTCCGAGCAGTACTTC
>TRBV2|TRBD2|TRBJ2-2|.|15
CASRKLAGNTGELFF
TGTGCCAGCAGGAAACTAGCGGGGAACACCGGGGAGCTGTTTTTT
>TRBV10-1|.|TRBJ2-3|.|11
CASSDGGPQYF
TGCGCCAGCAGTGATGGGGGACCGCAGTATTTT
>TRBV20-1|.|TRBJ1-5|.|15
CSARGTPWGNQPQHF
TGCAGTGCTAGGGGGACACCTTGGGGCAATCAGCCCCAGCATTTT
>TRBV11-2|.|TRBJ2-6|.|19
CASSDWPGTGPSGANVLTF
TGTGCCAGCAGCGATTGGCCGGGGACGGGGCCCTCTGGGGCCAACGTCCTGACTTTC
>TRBV7-9|TRBD2|TRBJ2-1|many|17
CASSLALGLAGAHEQFF
TGTGCCAGCAGCTTAGCGCTGGGACTAGCGGGAGCACATGAGCAGTTCTTC
>TRBV20-1|TRBD1|TRBJ1-1|few|14
CSASRGPVNTEAFF
TGCAGTGCTAGTAGGGGGCCGGTGAACACTGAAGCTTTCTTT
>TRBV6-1|.|TRBJ1-2|.|13
CASSTTQDYGYTF
TGTGCCAGCAGTACGACCCAGGACTATGGCTACACCTTC
>TRBV7-2|.|TRBJ2-1|many|18
CASSSARQAQGARDEQFF
TGTGCCAGCAGCTCCGCTCGACAGGCCCAAGGGGCACGCGATGAGCAGTTCTTC
>TRBV5-1|TRBD1|TRBJ1-1|.|15
CASSRGTALNTEAFF
TGCGCCAGCAGCAGAGGGACAGCGTTGAACACTGAAGCTTTCTTT
>TRBV27|.|TRBJ1-6|.|15
CASSLLSSYNSPLHF
TGTGCCAGCAGTCTACTTAGCTCCTATAATTCACCCCTCCACTTT
>TRBV12-3/TRBV12-4|.|TRBJ2-1|.|13
CASSLVDSNEQFF
TGTGCCAGCAGTTTAGTTGATTCCAATGAGCAGTTCTTC
>TRBV20-1|.|TRBJ2-7|few|14
CSAREPDSSYEQYF
TGCAGTGCTAGAGAGCCAGACAGCTCCTACGAGCAGTACTTC
>TRBV20-1|TRBD2|TRBJ2-1|many|14
CSASGTSRTNEQFF
TGCAGTGCTTCCGGGACTAGTAGGACGAATGAGCAGTTCTTC